This T cell receptor (beta chain) was identified during a study of OX40 agonist ivuxolimab in advanced cancers. Study-wide context: Prior checkpoint blockade (anti-PD-1, anti-PD-L1 or anti-CTLA-4) was permitted; approximately 40% had it.

General study results and limits: Low normalized T-cell clonal expansion was additionally recorded for some nonresponders.

CDR1 is SGDLS and CDR2 is YYNGEE in the germline V gene. The V and J ends lost 0 bases and 6 bases, in that order; junction bases with no gene match: 6. The CDR3 has 15 amino acids. As concerns this clone: Its target is unknown.

Assay: immunoSEQ multiplex PCR; the TCRdb copy retains only in-frame clones and omits some. The sample includes approximately 80,000 clones, 89% of them seen just once. The chain couples TRBV9 to TRBJ2-3; TRBD2 matches 8 bases. The sequence came from an adult with an advanced solid tumor such as melanoma, head and neck, liver or kidney cancer. The source material was CD4+ or CD8+ T cells sorted from blood, sampled in a trial of the OX40 agonist ivuxolimab. The CDR3 sequence: CASSVEGSGVDTQYF. The CDR3 bases are TGTGCCAGCAGCGTAGAGGGTAGCGGGGTGGATACGCAGTATTTT.